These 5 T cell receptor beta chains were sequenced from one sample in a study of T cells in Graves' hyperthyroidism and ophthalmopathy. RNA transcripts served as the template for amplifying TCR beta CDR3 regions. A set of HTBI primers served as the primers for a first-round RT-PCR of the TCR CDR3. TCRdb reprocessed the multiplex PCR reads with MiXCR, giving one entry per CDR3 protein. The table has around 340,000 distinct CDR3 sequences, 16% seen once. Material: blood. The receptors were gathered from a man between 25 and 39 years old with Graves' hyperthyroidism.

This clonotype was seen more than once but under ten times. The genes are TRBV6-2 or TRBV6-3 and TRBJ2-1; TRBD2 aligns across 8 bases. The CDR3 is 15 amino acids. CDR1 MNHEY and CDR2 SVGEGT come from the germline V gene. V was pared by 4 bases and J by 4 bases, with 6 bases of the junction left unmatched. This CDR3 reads CASSFRLAGYNEQFF. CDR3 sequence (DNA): TGTGCCAGCAGTTTTAGGCTAGCGGGTTACAATGAGCAGTTCTTC.

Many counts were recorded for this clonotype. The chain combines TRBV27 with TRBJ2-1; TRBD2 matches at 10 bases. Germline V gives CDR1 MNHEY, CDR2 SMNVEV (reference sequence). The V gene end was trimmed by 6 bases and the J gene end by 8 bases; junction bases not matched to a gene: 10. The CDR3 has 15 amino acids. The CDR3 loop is CASRDRLAGMDEQFF. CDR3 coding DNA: TGTGCCAGCAGGGACAGACTAGCGGGTATGGATGAGCAGTTCTTC.

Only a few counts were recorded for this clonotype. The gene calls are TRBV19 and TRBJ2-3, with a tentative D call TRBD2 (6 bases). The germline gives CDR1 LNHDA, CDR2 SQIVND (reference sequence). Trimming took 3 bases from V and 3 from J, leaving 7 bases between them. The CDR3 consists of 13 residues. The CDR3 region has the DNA TGTGCCAGTAGTATGGAGGGAACAGATACGCAGTATTTT. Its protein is CASSMEGTDTQYF.

The chain's CDR3 is CATSGLAGGYNEQFF. The CDR3 nucleotides read TGTGCCACCAGCGGCCTGGCGGGGGGCTACAATGAGCAGTTCTTC. The chain is built from TRBV15 and TRBJ2-1; TRBD2 matches at 8 bases. The V gene end was trimmed by 5 bases and the J gene end by 3 bases; junction bases not matched to a gene: 6. The CDR3 covers 15 residues. Looked up from germline, CDR1 is LNHNV and CDR2 is YYDKDF (reference sequence).

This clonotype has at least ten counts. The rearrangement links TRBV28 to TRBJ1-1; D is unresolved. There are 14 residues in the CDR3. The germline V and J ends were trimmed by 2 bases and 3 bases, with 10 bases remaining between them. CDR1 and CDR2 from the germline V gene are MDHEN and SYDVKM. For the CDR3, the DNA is TGTGCCAGCAGTTTAGTCCGCTGGGACACTGAAGCTTTCTTT. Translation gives CASSLVRWDTEAFF.